One and the same sample provided the 16 T cell receptor beta chains below, sequenced in a study of blood T cell repertoires in COVID-19. TCRdb's table, derived via immunoSEQ multiplex PCR, lists solely in-frame clones and lacks some. The table has around 50,000 clones, around nine tenths seen once. The sample comprised peripheral blood. The receptors originated from a woman aged 60-75 years with COVID-19, enrolled during active disease.

This chain joins TRBV30 and TRBJ2-3; D uncertain. Germline CDR1 reads GTSNPN; CDR2 reads SVGIG (reference sequence). V lost 4 bases and J lost 2, with 7 bases in between. CDR3 length: 12 amino acids. The CDR3: CAWKTDTDTQYF. CDR3 DNA: TGTGCCTGGAAAACTGACACAGATACGCAGTATTTT.

V and J are TRBV6-5 and TRBJ1-5; D gene uncertain. Germline V gene sequence: CDR1 MNHEY, CDR2 SVGAGI. V gave up 4 bases and J gave up 1 base, with 8 bases separating them. This CDR3 is built from 14 residues. Written as DNA, the CDR3 is TGTGCCAGCAGTTTAGACGGGAGCAATCAGCCCCAGCATTTT. Its translation: CASSLDGSNQPQHF.

This clone was recorded once. This chain joins TRBV18 and TRBJ1-6, with D perhaps matching TRBD1 (5 bases). V was pared by 3 bases and J by 12 bases, with 12 bases between. Germline lookup yields CDR1 KGHSH and CDR2 LQKENI. The length of the CDR3 is 13 residues. The CDR3 region has the DNA TGTGCCAGCTCACCTCAATTGGGGGGACCCCTCCACTTT. Protein sequence: CASSPQLGGPLHF.

This sequence joins TRBV7-6 and TRBJ2-2; TRBD1 agrees at 9 bases. The ends lost 5 bases at V and 3 bases at J; junction bases unmatched: 7. Germline values: CDR1 SGHVS, CDR2 FNYEAQ. This CDR3 comprises 16 residues. CDR3 protein: CASSPGTGQDTGELFF. CDR3 DNA: TGTGCCAGCAGCCCTGGGACAGGGCAAGACACCGGGGAGCTGTTTTTT.

The chain links TRBV30 to TRBJ1-2; 9 bases match TRBD1. Germline V lookup: CDR1 GTSNPN, CDR2 SVGIG (reference sequence). Germline trimming cut 2 bases from V and 4 bases from J; bases unmatched to any gene: 2. The CDR3 covers 13 residues. The CDR3: CAWSMDRGYGYTF. In DNA, the CDR3 is TGTGCCTGGAGTATGGACAGGGGCTATGGCTACACCTTC. Based on the CDR3 plus reference TRBV30 and TRBJ1-2, the full variable domain is SQTIHQWPATLVQPVGSPLSLECTVEGTSNPNLYWYRQAAGRGLQLLFYSVGIGQISSEVPQNLSASRPQDRQFILSSKKLLLSDSGFYLCAWSMDRGYGYTFGSGTRLTVV.

The chain carries TRBV19 and TRBJ2-3; 14 bases match TRBD2. Germline loops: CDR1 LNHDA, CDR2 SQIVND (reference sequence). The CDR3 length is 16 residues. V was pared by 3 bases and J by 5 bases, with 4 bases of the junction left unmatched. The CDR3 nucleotides read TGTGCCAGTAGTATCGGACTAGCGGGAGGTGGAGATACGCAGTATTTT. Protein product: CASSIGLAGGGDTQYF.

This chain uses TRBV7-6 with TRBJ1-6, with D possibly TRBD1 on 5 matching bases. Between the trimmed V and J ends, which lost 1 base and 6 bases, there was a span of 10 bases. Germline V gives CDR1 SGHVS, CDR2 FNYEAQ. The CDR3 spans 15 residues. CDR3 loop: CASSLGGRLNSPLHF. In DNA, the CDR3 is TGTGCCAGCAGCTTAGGGGGCCGGCTTAATTCACCCCTCCACTTT.

V and J are TRBV2 and TRBJ1-5; D uncertain. The germline gives CDR1 SNHLY, CDR2 FYNNEI. V was shortened by 6 bases and J by 5 bases, with 14 bases between the two germline ends. This CDR3 comprises 14 residues. CDR3 DNA sequence: TGTGCCAGCAGCAAAGGGTGGGGAGATCAGCCCCAGCATTTT. Translating it yields CASSKGWGDQPQHF.

This clone has only one observation. The V call is TRBV6-5, the J call TRBJ1-5; D gene uncertain. The germline CDR1 and CDR2 sequences are MNHEY and SVGAGI. With 11 bases removed from V and 5 bases from J, the gap between germline ends came to 16 bases. CDR3 length equals 13 residues. The CDR3 DNA sequence: TGTGCCGCGCAATCGATAGTGGATCAGCCCCAGCATTTT. Residues: CAAQSIVDQPQHF.

The J gene is TRBJ1-1, the V gene TRBV28, with D hard to call. CDR1 MDHEN and CDR2 SYDVKM come from the germline V gene. Trimming left V 3 bases short and J 0 bases short, with 5 bases between. The CDR3 runs to 13 residues. CDR3 in DNA: TGTGCCAGCAGTTTGAGGGTGAACACTGAAGCTTTCTTT. As protein: CASSLRVNTEAFF. Together with reference TRBV28 and TRBJ1-1, the CDR3 gives the full variable domain: DVKVTQSSRYLVKRTGEKVFLECVQDMDHENMFWYRQDPGLGLRLIYFSYDVKMKEKGDIPEGYSVSREKKERFSLILESASTNQTSMYLCASSLRVNTEAFFGQGTRLTVV.

This clone was found once. The chain employs TRBV5-1 and TRBJ2-5; D not certain. Trimming took off 0 bases at V and 4 bases at J, with 10 bases between the two ends. Per germline, CDR1 SGHRS and CDR2 YFSETQ. The CDR3 spans 14 residues. The DNA for the CDR3 is TGCGCCAGCAGCTTGGGGGCAGCTGGAGAGACCCAGTACTTC. Its protein is CASSLGAAGETQYF.

V gene TRBV6-6 combines with J gene TRBJ2-3; TRBD2 matches 9 bases. J gave up 3 bases and V 5 bases, and 6 bases lay outside the gene matches. The CDR3 runs 15 residues. Germline loops: CDR1 MNHNY, CDR2 SVGAGI (reference sequence). The CDR3 loop is CASSQTSGSTDTQYF. The CDR3, as DNA: TGTGCCAGCAGTCAGACTAGCGGTTCTACAGATACGCAGTATTTT.

The chain uses TRBV27 and TRBJ2-1, with 8 bases identical to TRBD2. CDR1 is MNHEY and CDR2 is SMNVEV in the germline V gene (reference sequence). Losses at the gene ends were 5 bases for V and 5 bases for J; bases not matched to a gene: 11. The CDR3 is 16 amino acids. As DNA, the CDR3 is TGTGCCAGCAGTCATTGGCCCGGGACTAGAGACAATGAGCAGTTCTTC. Its translation is CASSHWPGTRDNEQFF.

The chain is built from TRBV19 and TRBJ1-2, with TRBD1 matching over 7 bases. The CDR3 has 15 amino acids. The ends lost 7 bases at V and 8 bases at J; junction bases unmatched: 16. Germline V CDR1 and CDR2: LNHDA, SQIVND (reference sequence). CDR3 sequence (DNA): TGTGCCAGTACCCCAACCGGGACAGTCAGTATGGGCTACACCTTC. Protein product: CASTPTGTVSMGYTF.

The chain joins TRBV10-3 to TRBJ2-7, with D tentatively TRBD1 (6 bases). The CDR3 consists of 12 residues. Germline lookup yields CDR1 ENHRY and CDR2 SYGVKD. V gave up 11 bases and J gave up 4 bases, with 15 bases separating them. The CDR3 DNA is TGTGCCGCACGGGACAATCCATACGAGCAGTACTTC. Encoded protein: CAARDNPYEQYF.

The chain employs TRBV28 and TRBJ1-1; D gene ambiguous. Germline values: CDR1 MDHEN, CDR2 SYDVKM. The V and J ends lost 1 base and 8 bases respectively, with 8 bases between them. The CDR3 is 12 residues long. CDR3 residues: CASSLLGSEAFF. The DNA for the CDR3 is TGTGCCAGCAGTTTATTGGGGAGCGAAGCTTTCTTT.